Given below is one T cell receptor beta chain in context. Its antigen is not known. This CDR3 comprises 13 residues. V was clipped by 7 bases and J by 2 bases, with 9 bases between them. Germline loops: CDR1 KGHDR, CDR2 SFDVKD. TCRdb called the 5' RACE reads again in MiXCR, with one record for every CDR3 protein. The sample lists about 290,000 distinct CDR3 sequences; 15% to 20% were seen once. The data originate from a study of T-cell memory formation after mild COVID-19. The overall study: TCR clusters showed largely donor specificity.

Study outcomes and limitations: Clones shrinking between day 15 and 85 showed a balanced CD4/CD8 split, and those that grew later tilted toward CD4+. Shrinking CD4+ clones were chiefly CM and EM; CD8+ ones were chiefly EMRA.

Sequenced material: PBMCs or a T cell subset sorted from them (not recorded which). The clonotype was recovered from a man aged 18 to 29 who had mild COVID-19 (a few samples of this study predate the infection). Cell type and time point are not known. The chain is built from TRBV24-1 and TRBJ2-3; D unclear. The CDR3 DNA follows: TGTGCCACCAGAAGTGAGTACACAGATACGCAGTATTTT. Translated: CATRSEYTDTQYF.